This TCR beta chain stems from a study of cytomegalovirus exposure and HLA in healthy donors. The PCR was carried out with 60 Vbeta primers and 13 Jbeta primers. Clones were read by immunoSEQ multiplex PCR, and TCRdb kept only the in-frame ones, dropping some. This repertoire shows approximately 130,000 clones, approximately 87% found once; its top ten account for more than 1.5%. V shed 3 bases and J 6 bases; nucleotides not matched to a gene: 8. The germline CDR1 and CDR2 sequences are LGHNA and YSLEER. This CDR3 spans 15 amino acids. This clone turned up a few times. Its antigen remains unidentified. Findings of the study overall: In an earlier analysis, about 90% or about 30%: the productive usage of most TCR beta V segments. From TCR beta sequences, most subjects' HLA-A and HLA-B alleles were reportedly predicted accurately.

The V and J genes are TRBV4-3 and TRBJ2-7, with TRBD2 identical over 10 bases. The sequenced material came from PBMCs. The TCR sequence derives from a man aged 40-55 years in good health and CMV-seronegative. CDR3: CASSQSLAGVSEQYF. DNA of the CDR3: TGCGCCAGCAGCCAGTCGCTAGCGGGAGTATCCGAGCAGTACTTC.